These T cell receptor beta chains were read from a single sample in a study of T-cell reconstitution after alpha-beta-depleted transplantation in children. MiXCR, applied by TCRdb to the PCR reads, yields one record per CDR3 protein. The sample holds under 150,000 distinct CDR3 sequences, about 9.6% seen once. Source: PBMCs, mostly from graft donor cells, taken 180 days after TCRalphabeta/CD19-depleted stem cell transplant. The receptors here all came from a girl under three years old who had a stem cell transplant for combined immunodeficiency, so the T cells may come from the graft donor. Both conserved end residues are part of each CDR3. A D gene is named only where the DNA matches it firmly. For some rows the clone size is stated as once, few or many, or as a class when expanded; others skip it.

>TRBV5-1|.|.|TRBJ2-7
CASSPGTYRSYEQYF
TGCGCCAGCAGCCCTGGGACCTACCGCTCCTACGAGCAGTACTTC
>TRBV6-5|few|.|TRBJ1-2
CASSYVGQGRDGYTF
TGTGCCAGCAGTTACGTGGGGCAGGGCCGTGATGGCTACACCTTC
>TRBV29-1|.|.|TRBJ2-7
CSVWGQEASVSSYEQYF
TGCAGCGTTTGGGGGCAGGAGGCTAGCGTGAGCTCCTACGAGCAGTACTTC
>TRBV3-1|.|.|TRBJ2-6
CASSLYRGGGDSGANVLTF
TGTGCCAGCAGTCTCTACAGGGGAGGGGGGGACTCTGGGGCCAACGTCCTGACTTTC
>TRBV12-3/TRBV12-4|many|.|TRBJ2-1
CASTQGRDEQFF
TGTGCCAGCACTCAGGGTAGGGATGAGCAGTTCTTC
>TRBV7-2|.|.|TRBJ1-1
CASSLVWGATEAFF
TGTGCCAGCAGCTTGGTTTGGGGGGCCACTGAAGCTTTCTTT
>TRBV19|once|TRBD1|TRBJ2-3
CASSRSGTGPQYF
TGTGCCAGTAGTCGCTCCGGGACAGGGCCGCAGTATTTT
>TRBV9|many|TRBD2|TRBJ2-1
CASSVGSSGYNEQFF
TGTGCCAGCAGCGTAGGATCTAGCGGCTACAATGAGCAGTTCTTC
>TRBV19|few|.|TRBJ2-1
CASRGEYNEQFF
TGTGCCAGTAGAGGGGAGTACAATGAGCAGTTCTTC
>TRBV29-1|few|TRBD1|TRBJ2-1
CSVGVQDRVGNEQFF
TGCAGCGTGGGGGTTCAGGACAGGGTAGGCAATGAGCAGTTCTTC
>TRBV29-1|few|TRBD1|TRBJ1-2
CSVARTGGASNYGYTF
TGCAGCGTGGCCCGGACAGGGGGCGCTTCTAACTATGGCTACACCTTC
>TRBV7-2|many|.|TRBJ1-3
CASSLVDSTIYF
TGTGCCAGCAGCTTAGTAGACAGCACCATATATTTT
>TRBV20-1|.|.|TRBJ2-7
CSASLGITTKQYF
TGCAGTGCTAGTTTGGGCATTACTACGAAGCAGTACTTC
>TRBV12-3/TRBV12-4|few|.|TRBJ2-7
CASSLAGVLYEQYF
TGTGCCAGCAGTTTAGCGGGCGTCCTCTACGAGCAGTACTTC
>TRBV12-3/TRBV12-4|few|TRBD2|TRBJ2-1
CASSQGLAGVVNEQFF
TGTGCCAGCAGTCAAGGACTAGCGGGAGTTGTTAATGAGCAGTTCTTC
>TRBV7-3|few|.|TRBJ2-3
CASSFPSSDTQYF
TGTGCCAGCAGCTTTCCCTCCTCAGATACGCAGTATTTT
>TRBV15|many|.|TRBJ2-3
CATSRGSKPSTDTQYF
TGTGCCACCAGCAGAGGCTCTAAACCTAGCACAGATACGCAGTATTTT
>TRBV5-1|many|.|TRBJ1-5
CASSLSDSSNQPQHF
TGCGCCAGCAGCTTGTCGGACAGTAGCAATCAGCCCCAGCATTTT
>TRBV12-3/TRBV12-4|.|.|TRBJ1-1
CASKMGRGGAFF
TGTGCCAGCAAAATGGGGAGGGGAGGAGCTTTCTTT
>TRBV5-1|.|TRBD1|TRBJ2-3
CASRPSTGTDTQYF
TGCGCCAGCAGACCTTCGACAGGGACAGATACGCAGTATTTT
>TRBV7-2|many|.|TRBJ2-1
CASRPTGTYNEQFF
TGTGCCAGCAGGCCTACGGGAACCTACAATGAGCAGTTCTTC
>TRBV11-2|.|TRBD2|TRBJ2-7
CASSLDLGSGGFFAYEQYF
TGTGCCAGCAGCTTAGATCTGGGTAGCGGGGGATTCTTCGCCTACGAGCAGTACTTC
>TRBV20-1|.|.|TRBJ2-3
CSASDHHTQYF
TGCAGTGCATCGGACCACCACACGCAGTATTTT
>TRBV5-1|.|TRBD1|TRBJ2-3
CASSSGQGMKDTQYF
TGCGCCAGCAGCTCGGGACAGGGAATGAAAGATACGCAGTATTTT
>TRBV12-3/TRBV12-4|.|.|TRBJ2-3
CASSGIFGGTSTDTQYF
TGTGCCAGCAGTGGAATTTTTGGCGGCACTAGCACAGATACGCAGTATTTT
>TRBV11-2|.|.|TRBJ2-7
CASSFVAGAYEQYF
TGTGCCAGCAGCTTTGTAGCAGGGGCCTACGAGCAGTACTTC
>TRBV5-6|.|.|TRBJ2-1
CASTPGGPYNEQFF
TGTGCCAGCACCCCTGGGGGCCCCTACAATGAGCAGTTCTTC
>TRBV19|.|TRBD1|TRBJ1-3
CASWTGGFRAGNTIYF
TGTGCCAGTTGGACAGGGGGATTTAGGGCCGGAAACACCATATATTTT
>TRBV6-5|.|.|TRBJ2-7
CASSSWTGNSYEQYF
TGTGCCAGCAGTTCCTGGACGGGGAACTCCTACGAGCAGTACTTC
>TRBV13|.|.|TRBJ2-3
CASSPGGGDTQYF
TGTGCCAGCAGCCCAGGGGGAGGTGATACGCAGTATTTT
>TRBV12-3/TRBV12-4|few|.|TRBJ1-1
CASSFDRRNTEAFF
TGTGCCAGCAGTTTCGACAGGAGGAACACTGAAGCTTTCTTT
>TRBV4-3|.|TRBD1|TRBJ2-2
CASRQGTGDTGELFF
TGCGCCAGCAGGCAGGGGACAGGGGACACCGGGGAGCTGTTTTTT
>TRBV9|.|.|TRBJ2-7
CASSVDGSPYEQYF
TGTGCCAGCAGCGTAGACGGGAGCCCCTACGAGCAGTACTTC
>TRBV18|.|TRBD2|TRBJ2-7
CASSPRTGVIAGAYEQYF
TGTGCCAGCTCACCGCGCACAGGGGTAATAGCGGGGGCCTACGAGCAGTACTTC
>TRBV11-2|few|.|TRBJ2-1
CASSPLKKGKDNEQFF
TGTGCCAGCAGCCCCTTGAAAAAGGGGAAGGACAATGAGCAGTTCTTC
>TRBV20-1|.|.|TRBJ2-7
CSAGRGRHEQYF
TGCAGTGCTGGCAGGGGGAGGCACGAGCAGTACTTC
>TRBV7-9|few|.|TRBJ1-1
CASSLATVDNTEAFF
TGTGCCAGCAGCTTAGCGACAGTGGACAACACTGAAGCTTTCTTT
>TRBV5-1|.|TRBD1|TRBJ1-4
CASRQGGDDEKLFF
TGCGCCAGCCGACAGGGGGGAGATGATGAAAAACTGTTTTTT
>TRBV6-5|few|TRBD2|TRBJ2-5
CASSYRREAQETQYF
TGTGCCAGCAGTTACAGGCGGGAGGCTCAAGAGACCCAGTACTTC
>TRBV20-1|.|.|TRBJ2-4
CSARARTAVDIQYF
TGCAGTGCTAGAGCCAGGACGGCGGTAGACATTCAGTACTTC
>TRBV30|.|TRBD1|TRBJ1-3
CAWSGTGGFGNTIYF
TGTGCCTGGAGCGGGACAGGGGGCTTTGGAAACACCATATATTTT
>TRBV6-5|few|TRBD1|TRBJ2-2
CASSYGTDANTGELFF
TGTGCCAGCAGTTACGGGACAGATGCGAACACCGGGGAGCTGTTTTTT
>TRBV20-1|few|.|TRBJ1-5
CSARGGSNQPQHF
TGCAGTGCTAGGGGGGGGAGCAATCAGCCCCAGCATTTT
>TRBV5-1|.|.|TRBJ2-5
CASSFNQETQYF
TGCGCCAGCAGTTTCAATCAAGAGACCCAGTACTTC
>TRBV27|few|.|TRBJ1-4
CASSFTPSRYGKLFF
TGTGCCAGCAGTTTCACGCCCTCGCGGTACGGAAAACTGTTTTTT
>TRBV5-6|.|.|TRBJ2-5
CASSVPRGGEPQETQYF
TGTGCCAGCAGCGTGCCCCGAGGGGGGGAGCCACAAGAGACCCAGTACTTC
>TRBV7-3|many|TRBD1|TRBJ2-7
CASSLSPGQGYEQYF
TGTGCCAGCAGCTTAAGCCCGGGACAGGGCTACGAGCAGTACTTC
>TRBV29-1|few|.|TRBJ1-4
CSVEKGEKLFF
TGCAGCGTTGAGAAGGGCGAAAAACTGTTTTTT
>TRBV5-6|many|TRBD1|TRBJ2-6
CASSPPGTVSSGANVLTF
TGTGCCAGCAGCCCACCCGGGACAGTAAGCTCTGGGGCCAACGTCCTGACTTTC
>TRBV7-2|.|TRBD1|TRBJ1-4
CASSLGTGLEKLFF
TGTGCCAGCAGCTTAGGGACAGGGCTTGAAAAACTGTTTTTT
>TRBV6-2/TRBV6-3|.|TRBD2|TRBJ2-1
CASRGGLAGDNEQFF
TGTGCCAGCAGGGGGGGACTAGCGGGGGACAATGAGCAGTTCTTC
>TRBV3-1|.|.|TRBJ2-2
CASSLSIGGELFF
TGTGCCAGCAGCCTTTCGATAGGCGGGGAGCTGTTTTTT
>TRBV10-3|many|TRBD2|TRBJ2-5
CAISEREGLETQYF
TGTGCCATCAGTGAGCGGGAGGGCCTGGAGACCCAGTACTTC
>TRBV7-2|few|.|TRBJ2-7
CASSLDRFHNWYEQYF
TGTGCCAGCAGCTTAGACAGGTTCCATAACTGGTACGAGCAGTACTTC
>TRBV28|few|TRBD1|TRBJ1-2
CASRDRADGYTF
TGTGCCAGCAGGGACAGGGCCGATGGCTACACCTTC
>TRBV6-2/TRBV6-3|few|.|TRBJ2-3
CASAAVQGTQYF
TGTGCCAGCGCGGCCGTGCAGGGTACGCAGTATTTT
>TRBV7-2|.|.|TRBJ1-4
CASSLAKGQGEKLFF
TGTGCCAGCAGCTTAGCGAAAGGACAAGGTGAAAAACTGTTTTTT